The 24 T cell receptor beta chains listed next were all sequenced from one sample in a study of blood T cells in healthy people across ages. A second about 6 to 12 cycle PCR used barcoded and J-beta primers. MiXCR, applied by TCRdb to the 5' RACE reads, yields one record per CDR3 protein. This sample has around 990,000 distinct CDR3 sequences, with under 40% found just once. Sequenced sample: blood. The receptors stem from a man in his late teens or twenties in good health.

This clonotype was found many times. This rearrangement joins TRBV7-9 to TRBJ1-2; D gene ambiguous. V was cut by 4 bases and J by 7 bases, with 13 bases left in between. CDR1 is SEHNR and CDR2 is FQNEAQ in the germline V gene (reference sequence). This CDR3 is built from 13 residues. The CDR3 bases are TGTGCCAGCAGCTGGGCGGAGATCTCTGGCTACACCTTC. Translation: CASSWAEISGYTF.

The V call is TRBV20-1, the J call TRBJ1-1; TRBD1 aligns across 9 bases. The CDR3 consists of 14 residues. The V and J ends lost 1 base and 6 bases, in that order; junction bases with no gene match: 6. CDR1 and CDR2 (germline): DFQATT, SNEGSKA (reference sequence). CDR3 protein: CSARADRGRAEAFF. As DNA, the CDR3 is TGCAGTGCTAGAGCGGACAGGGGACGAGCTGAAGCTTTCTTT.

The rearrangement links TRBV6-2 or TRBV6-3 to TRBJ1-2; D is unresolved. Germline CDR1 reads MNHEY; CDR2 reads SVGEGT. The V end was cut by 8 bases, the J end by 8 bases, with 12 bases between. This CDR3 contains 11 residues. For the CDR3, the DNA is TGTGCCAGCGGTAGGACTGTCGGCTACACCTTC. It yields the protein CASGRTVGYTF.

The chain couples TRBV20-1 to TRBJ1-2, with D perhaps TRBD1 (5 bases). V lost 4 bases, J lost 3 bases, and 9 bases lay in between. The CDR3 has 12 amino acids. Germline V gene data show CDR1 as DFQATT and CDR2 as SNEGSKA (reference sequence). The CDR3 DNA is TGCAGTGCTATCCCGGGGGACTATGGCTACACCTTC. Protein product: CSAIPGDYGYTF.

This clonotype has only a few counts. CDR3 DNA: TGCAGTGCTAGGCCGACTAGCGGCGGGGGGCACCTCAGGGAGCAGTTCTTC. Amino acid sequence: CSARPTSGGGHLREQFF. The chain joins TRBV20-1 to TRBJ2-1, with 9 bases fitting TRBD2. The CDR3 is made up of 17 amino acids. CDR1 and CDR2 from the germline V gene are DFQATT and SNEGSKA (reference sequence). The V segment lost 3 bases and the J segment 10 bases; nucleotides outside the gene matches: 19.

This clonotype was seen only a few times. The chain has TRBV21-1 and TRBJ2-1; TRBD2 is taken as the D call from the table, unchecked against the DNA. TRBV21-1 is classified as a pseudogene. The CDR3 contains 14 residues. CDR3 nucleotides: TGTGCCAGCAGGGAAGGCATAGTCCGCAATGAGCAGTTCTTC. Protein sequence: CASREGIVRNEQFF.

This clonotype showed up many times. The chain combines TRBV10-3 with TRBJ1-5; D ambiguous. Germline CDR1 is ENHRY and CDR2 is SYGVKD. The CDR3 has 15 residues. The V gene lost 0 bases and the J gene lost 0 bases, with 6 bases spanning the gap. In nucleotides, the CDR3 is TGTGCCATCAGTGAGTCTCCGAATAGCAATCAGCCCCAGCATTTT. It yields the protein CAISESPNSNQPQHF.

The V call is TRBV12-3 or TRBV12-4, the J call TRBJ2-7; D ambiguous. The CDR3 is 14 residues long. Trimming cost V 0 bases and J 4 bases, with 10 bases left between them. The chain's CDR3 is CASSLAPLGYEQYF. CDR3 bases: TGTGCCAGCAGTTTAGCTCCGTTAGGTTACGAGCAGTACTTC.

This clonotype was detected only a few times. The chain uses TRBV20-1 and TRBJ1-5, with 7 bases lining up with TRBD1. Per germline, CDR1 DFQATT and CDR2 SNEGSKA (reference sequence). The CDR3 contains 13 residues. V trimming: 4 bases; J trimming: 3 bases; junction bases outside the gene matches: 3. CDR3: CSATGGVNQPQHF. Here the CDR3 DNA reads TGCAGTGCTACAGGGGGTGTCAATCAGCCCCAGCATTTT.

CDR3: CASSPYDNYNEQFF. DNA of the CDR3: TGTGCCAGCAGCCCCTACGACAACTACAATGAGCAGTTCTTC. The chain is built from TRBV7-2 and TRBJ2-1; D uncertain. Looked up from germline, CDR1 is SGHTA and CDR2 is FQGNSA. V lost 5 bases and J lost 3, with 11 bases in between. The CDR3 has 14 amino acids.

The rearrangement uses TRBV20-1 and TRBJ2-3; 8 nucleotides line up with TRBD2. V was pared by 3 bases and J by 5 bases, with 4 bases of the junction left unmatched. From germline, CDR1 is DFQATT and CDR2 SNEGSKA (reference sequence). The CDR3 is made up of 13 amino acids. CDR3 sequence reads: CSASGGAIDTQYF. The CDR3 bases are TGCAGTGCTAGCGGGGGGGCGATAGATACGCAGTATTTT.

A few counts support this clonotype. The rearrangement links TRBV6-5 to TRBJ1-2, with D tentatively TRBD1 (5 bases). The CDR3 is 16 amino acids. Germline-derived CDR1 and CDR2 are MNHEY and SVGAGI. The germline V and J ends were trimmed by 0 bases and 3 bases, with 14 bases remaining between them. The CDR3 protein is CASSYSRGVNYYGYTF. The CDR3 DNA reads TGTGCCAGCAGTTACTCGCGGGGGGTGAATTACTATGGCTACACCTTC.

The chain recombines TRBV12-3 or TRBV12-4 with TRBJ2-3; D may be TRBD1 or TRBD2 (5 bases each). The CDR3 covers 15 residues. The germline V and J ends were trimmed by 6 bases and 0 bases, with 13 bases remaining between them. The CDR3 sequence: CASRPGAASTDTQYF. The CDR3 DNA reads as TGTGCCAGCAGACCCGGGGCAGCGAGCACAGATACGCAGTATTTT.

The rearrangement links TRBV14 to TRBJ1-1; D uncertain. CDR3 size: 19 residues. The germline V and J ends were trimmed by 1 base and 3 bases, with 24 bases remaining between them. CDR1 is SGHDN, CDR2 FVKESK, per germline. The DNA for the CDR3 is TGTGCCAGCAGCCAAGTCGAAGCGAGAAGGAACCTTTACGACACTGAAGCTTTCTTT. Amino acid sequence: CASSQVEARRNLYDTEAFF.

The chain joins TRBV2 to TRBJ2-2; D may be TRBD1 (5 bases). Germline lookup yields CDR1 SNHLY and CDR2 FYNNEI. V shed 2 bases and J shed 7 bases, with 17 bases lying between them. CDR3 length equals 16 residues. The CDR3 DNA reads as TGTGCCAGCAGTGAAAGTATAGGGGAAATTGGCGGGGAGCTGTTTTTT. The encoded protein is CASSESIGEIGGELFF. The complete variable domain, with remaining parts taken from reference TRBV2 and TRBJ2-2, reads EPEVTQTPSHQVTQMGQEVILRCVPISNHLYFYWYRQILGQKVEFLVSFYNNEISEKSEIFDDQFSVERPDGSNFTLKIRSTKLEDSAMYFCASSESIGEIGGELFFGEGSRLTVL.

This rearrangement joins TRBV7-9 to TRBJ1-2; no definite D call. Germline CDR1 SEHNR, CDR2 FQNEAQ (reference sequence). The CDR3 has 11 amino acids. The CDR3 here is CVGRSNYGYTF. The CDR3 DNA reads TGTGTTGGACGTTCTAACTATGGCTACACCTTC.

This clonotype was counted a few times. The chain combines TRBV10-3 with TRBJ1-1; D not resolved. Trimming removed 4 bases at V and 2 bases at J, with 11 bases between. CDR3 length: 14 residues. CDR1 is ENHRY, CDR2 SYGVKD, per germline. CDR3 sequence: CAISARTLNTEAFF. DNA for the CDR3: TGTGCCATCAGTGCGAGAACACTCAACACTGAAGCTTTCTTT.

The table lists this clonotype with many counts. The CDR3 DNA sequence: TGCGCCAGCAGCTTGGAAGGGAACGAGCAGTACTTC. Protein product: CASSLEGNEQYF. J is TRBJ2-7 and V is TRBV5-1; D is unresolved. V was cut by 0 bases and J by 5 bases, with 6 bases left in between. This CDR3 comprises 12 residues. Germline assignment: CDR1 SGHRS and CDR2 YFSETQ.

The sample holds a few counts of this clonotype. This chain joins TRBV20-1 and TRBJ1-1; no clear D gene. The V and J ends lost 1 base and 10 bases respectively, with 1 base between them. The CDR3 loop spans 8 amino acids. CDR1 and CDR2 (germline): DFQATT, SNEGSKA (reference sequence). The CDR3 loop is CSARGAFF. CDR3 sequence (DNA): TGCAGTGCTAGAGGAGCTTTCTTT.

The chain links TRBV7-9 to TRBJ2-5; TRBD2 might be the D (6 bases). Trimming removed 5 bases from V and 9 bases from J, with 22 bases in between. This CDR3 is 15 amino acids long. Per the germline V gene, CDR1 is SEHNR and CDR2 is FQNEAQ (reference sequence). The CDR3 sequence: CASSPGLSRDWAQYF. Written as DNA, the CDR3 is TGTGCCAGCAGCCCAGGACTATCACGGGATTGGGCCCAGTACTTC. Filled out from reference TRBV7-9 and TRBJ2-5, the complete variable domain reads DTGVSQNPRHKITKRGQNVTFRCDPISEHNRLYWYRQTLGQGPEFLTYFQNEAQLEKSRLLSDRFSAERPKGSFSTLEIQRTEQGDSAMYLCASSPGLSRDWAQYFGPGTRLLVL.

In its sample, this clonotype was seen a few times. The rearrangement joins TRBV29-1 to TRBJ1-2, with D hard to call. Germline V gene data show CDR1 as SQVTM and CDR2 as ANQGSEA. This CDR3 comprises 14 residues. The germline V and J ends were trimmed by 6 bases and 2 bases, with 16 bases remaining between them. The CDR3 reads CSVGRIGVNYGYTF. CDR3 in DNA: TGCAGCGTGGGAAGGATCGGGGTGAACTATGGCTACACCTTC.

CDR3 bases: TGCAGCCCTGCCGGGACAGGCACGATTGAGCAGTTCTTC. Its translation is CSPAGTGTIEQFF. This chain links TRBV29-1 with TRBJ2-1, with TRBD1 identical over 8 bases. The CDR3 is 13 residues long. Germline V CDR1 and CDR2: SQVTM, ANQGSEA. Trimming cost V 8 bases and J 9 bases; bases outside gene matches: 12.

This clonotype was seen more than once but under ten times. This sequence joins TRBV29-1 and TRBJ1-5; possibly TRBD1 for D (6 bases). Germline CDR1 SQVTM, CDR2 ANQGSEA. V shed 1 base and J shed 0 bases, with 10 bases lying between them. This CDR3 contains 15 residues. Here the CDR3 DNA reads TGCAGCGTTGAAGGCCAGGGGAATAGCAATCAGCCCCAGCATTTT. Translation gives CSVEGQGNSNQPQHF.

V and J are TRBV6-1 and TRBJ2-7; possible D gene TRBD1, 5 bases. The germline V gene encodes CDR1 MNHNS and CDR2 SASEGT. This CDR3 has 13 residues. Trimming pared 6 bases from V and 2 bases from J, leaving 11 bases between. The DNA for the CDR3 is TGTGCCAGCAGCATAGGGGTCACCTACGAGCAGTACTTC. Residues: CASSIGVTYEQYF.